This TCR beta chain was observed in a study of blood T cells in healthy people across ages. Per-sample yields of isolated PBMCs were at least 6 million. This clonotype was observed a handful of times. Per the germline V gene, CDR1 is MGHRA and CDR2 is YSYEKL. There are 16 residues in the CDR3. V was trimmed by 1 base and J by 5 bases, leaving 14 bases between them. The use of a sample-barcoded 5' primer and a J-beta primer mix characterized a second PCR of 7 to 11 cycles. MiXCR was run by TCRdb on the 5' RACE reads, yielding one entry per CDR3 protein. The repertoire has approximately 780,000 distinct CDR3 sequences, roughly 25% of them found once; the top ten carry over 2.5%. These sequences were also reported in another study, on T cells of mothers and their children. That work states: Healthy Caucasian mothers, three in number, and their six children were the donors.

This receptor was identified in a boy between 10 and 17 years old in good health. The chain uses TRBV4-1 and TRBJ2-2; maybe TRBD1 (6 bases). Source material: blood. The CDR3 region is CASSQAVGAQTGELFF. CDR3 coding DNA: TGCGCCAGCAGCCAAGCGGTGGGGGCGCAAACCGGGGAGCTGTTTTTT.